This T cell receptor beta chain was captured by sequencing in a study of cytomegalovirus exposure and HLA in healthy donors. Remarks on this clone: The antigen is undetermined.

Trimming took 5 bases from V and 4 from J, leaving 11 bases between them. There are 13 residues in the CDR3. CDR1 is SNHLY and CDR2 is FYNNEI in the germline V gene. Use of 60 Vbeta and 13 Jbeta primers characterized the PCR. Sequencing used immunoSEQ multiplex PCR; TCRdb keeps in-frame clones, though not all of them. Of roughly 80,000 clones detected, 62% appear once; the ten largest clones hold under 4.5%. Study-wide results and caveats: Serostatus for CMV was the only available immune exposure information. V segments that were indistinguishable, TRBV6-2 and TRBV6-3 among them, were omitted from analysis. An assumption of roughly uniform sequencing depth across donors underlay the presence/absence analyses.

The chain couples TRBV2 to TRBJ2-5; TRBD2 might be the D (5 bases). Input material: PBMCs. This clonotype originated in a male donor in good health and CMV-seropositive. The CDR3 nucleotides are TGTGCCAGCAGTCCGGGGAGTATAGAGACCCAGTACTTC. This sequence encodes CASSPGSIETQYF.